What follows are 2 T cell receptor beta chains derived from one specimen sequenced in a study of blood T cell repertoires in COVID-19. Assay used: immunoSEQ multiplex PCR; TCRdb lists only in-frame clones, some missing. The table lists about 69,000 clones, more than 70% of them singletons, with approximately 45% in the top ten. The sample was peripheral blood. The receptors here all came from a human donor in a cohort sampled during active COVID-19.

This clone showed up just a few times. The CDR3 DNA sequence: TGTGCCAGCAGTACAACGGCGGGAGGGGTCTACGAGCAGTACTTC. This codes for CASSTTAGGVYEQYF. The V call is TRBV6-5, the J call TRBJ2-7; 9 bases agree with TRBD2. This CDR3 has 15 residues. The germline V gene encodes CDR1 MNHEY and CDR2 SVGAGI. V shed 5 bases and J 3 bases; nucleotides not matched to a gene: 8.

This chain connects TRBV7-9 to TRBJ1-4; D uncertain. V shed 2 bases and J shed 0 bases, with 7 bases lying between them. The CDR3 has 15 amino acids. Germline assignment: CDR1 SEHNR and CDR2 FQNEAQ (reference sequence). Here the CDR3 reads CASSLMAATNEKLFF. The CDR3 DNA sequence: TGTGCCAGCAGCTTAATGGCAGCAACTAATGAAAAACTGTTTTTT.